This entry lists 29 T cell receptor beta chains sequenced from one sample in a study of shared clonotypes between healthy human individuals. Assay: immunoSEQ multiplex PCR; the TCRdb copy retains only in-frame clones and omits some. This sample has roughly 2.2 million clones, with 85% to 95% found just once. Sequencing used naive CD4+ T cells from PBMCs. Regarding subset: CD45RA+ positively selected. The receptors shown here come from a man in his late teens or twenties in good health. Some clones in this sample may be carry-over from other donors' samples.

The CDR3 DNA reads as TGTGCCAGCAGGTCCACAGGGGACACCGGGGAGCTGTTTTTT. Residues: CASRSTGDTGELFF. The chain combines TRBV28 with TRBJ2-2; TRBD1 matches at 7 bases. The junction had 4 bases not matched to a gene; V was cut back by 6 bases and J by 3 bases. This CDR3 spans 14 amino acids. The V gene's germline CDR1 is MDHEN and CDR2 SYDVKM.

This sequence joins TRBV2 and TRBJ2-5; a possible D gene is TRBD1 (6 bases). The V gene lost 7 bases and the J gene lost 1 base, with 13 bases spanning the gap. From germline, CDR1 is SNHLY and CDR2 FYNNEI. The CDR3 is 14 residues long. The CDR3 DNA follows: TGTGCCAGCACCTCACAGGGTCTCCAAGAGACCCAGTACTTC. It translates to CASTSQGLQETQYF.

This clone was counted once. The J gene is TRBJ2-5, the V gene TRBV5-6; D unclear. Deletions cut 0 bases from V and 3 bases from J, with 9 bases between. The germline V gene has CDR1 SGHDT and CDR2 YYEEEE. CDR3 length equals 14 residues. The CDR3 spells CASSLEAFKETQYF. In DNA form, the CDR3 reads TGTGCCAGCAGCTTGGAAGCCTTTAAAGAGACCCAGTACTTC.

The chain employs TRBV28 and TRBJ2-1; 7 nucleotides agree with TRBD2. From germline, CDR1 is MDHEN and CDR2 SYDVKM. After removal of 4 bases from V and 0 bases from J, the junction contained 6 bases not matched to a gene. This CDR3 is 16 amino acids long. In nucleotides, the CDR3 is TGTGCCAGCAGTTCCTACCTAGCGGCCTCCTACAATGAGCAGTTCTTC. Its translation is CASSSYLAASYNEQFF.

Of note for this clone: Other DNA variants within this sample encode the same CDR3. The chain is built from TRBV6-1 and TRBJ1-1; D call uncertain. CDR3 size: 13 residues. The V end was cut by 4 bases, the J end by 0 bases, with 6 bases between. Germline CDR1 reads MNHNS; CDR2 reads SASEGT. In DNA, the CDR3 is TGTGCCAGCAGTGGAACAGTGAACACTGAAGCTTTCTTT. Translating it yields CASSGTVNTEAFF.

The chain couples TRBV7-2 to TRBJ2-1; 12 positions match TRBD1. Trimming cost V 1 base and J 15 bases; bases outside gene matches: 16. The CDR3 length is 17 residues. CDR1 is SGHTA and CDR2 is FQGNSA in the germline V gene. CDR3 in amino acids: CASSLEGTGGISGRRFF. CDR3 bases: TGTGCCAGCAGCTTAGAGGGGACAGGGGGCATTAGCGGGAGGAGGTTCTTC.

This chain links TRBV7-3 with TRBJ1-1; D remains ambiguous. This CDR3 is 13 amino acids long. From germline, CDR1 is SGHTA and CDR2 FQGTGA. Between the trimmed V and J ends, which lost 5 bases and 7 bases, there was a span of 14 bases. CDR3 residues: CASSARVASEAFF. Here the CDR3 DNA reads TGTGCCAGCAGCGCCCGGGTAGCGAGTGAAGCTTTCTTT.

The V call is TRBV28, the J call TRBJ1-4; a weak D match, TRBD1 (5 bases). Per germline, CDR1 MDHEN and CDR2 SYDVKM. The length of the CDR3 is 17 residues. V lost 2 bases, J lost 5 bases, and 18 bases lay in between. CDR3 DNA sequence: TGTGCCAGCAGTTTAGCCCTCGACCGGGCAGGGAATGAAAAACTGTTTTTT. Its translation is CASSLALDRAGNEKLFF.

The chain has TRBV27 and TRBJ2-3; TRBD1 aligns across 7 bases. With V trimmed by 4 bases and J by 4 bases, 5 bases remained unmatched. The CDR3 contains 14 residues. Germline V gene sequence: CDR1 MNHEY, CDR2 SMNVEV (reference sequence). CDR3 in amino acids: CASSYTGAADTQYF. CDR3 DNA: TGTGCCAGCAGTTATACAGGGGCGGCAGATACGCAGTATTTT.

This chain connects TRBV5-1 to TRBJ2-5; perhaps TRBD1 as D (6 bases). Deletions cut 7 bases from V and 5 bases from J, with 24 bases between. The length of the CDR3 is 16 residues. The germline gives CDR1 SGHRS, CDR2 YFSETQ. The DNA for the CDR3 is TGCGCCAGCTCCAGCCCTTTAGTTCAGGGGCTCGAGACCCAGTACTTC. It is translated as CASSSPLVQGLETQYF.

J is TRBJ2-2 and V is TRBV27; D remains unclear. V lost 6 bases, J lost 5 bases, and 13 bases lay in between. CDR1 and CDR2 (germline): MNHEY, SMNVEV (reference sequence). This CDR3 has 14 amino acids. The CDR3 loop is CASSRVLGTGELFF. CDR3 DNA sequence: TGTGCCAGCAGCCGGGTTCTGGGGACCGGGGAGCTGTTTTTT.

V is TRBV9 and J is TRBJ1-2; the D is unclear. Deletions cut 4 bases from V and 3 bases from J, with 13 bases between. The CDR3 loop spans 14 amino acids. Germline V gene sequence: CDR1 SGDLS, CDR2 YYNGEE. The CDR3 spells CASSSRTDHYGYTF. The CDR3 DNA is TGTGCCAGCAGCTCCCGGACGGATCACTATGGCTACACCTTC.

The V and J genes are TRBV5-6 and TRBJ1-2; D remains ambiguous. With 2 bases removed from V and 4 bases from J, the gap between germline ends came to 9 bases. CDR1 is SGHDT and CDR2 is YYEEEE in the germline V gene. This CDR3 spans 13 amino acids. CDR3 nucleotides: TGTGCCAGCAGCTTTCCTGGGGTCTATGGCTACACCTTC. Protein sequence: CASSFPGVYGYTF.

The genes are TRBV10-3 and TRBJ2-7, with TRBD1 identical over 10 bases. The germline gives CDR1 ENHRY, CDR2 SYGVKD. The trim removed 6 bases at V and 3 bases at J, leaving 5 bases unmatched. The CDR3 sequence is 14 residues long. CDR3 loop: CAISIGDRGYEQYF. The CDR3 bases are TGTGCCATCAGCATAGGGGACAGGGGCTACGAGCAGTACTTC.

The chain links TRBV7-9 to TRBJ1-2; 9 bases map to TRBD1. V shed 7 bases, J shed 7 bases, and the junction held 19 bases outside the gene matches. The CDR3 runs to 17 residues. Germline V gene lookup returns CDR1 SEHNR and CDR2 FQNEAQ (reference sequence). CDR3 DNA: TGTGCCAGCACCCAACTCAGGGGACAGGGAGTCTTATTTGGCTACACCTTC. Encoded protein: CASTQLRGQGVLFGYTF.

The gene calls are TRBV2 and TRBJ1-1, with a weak D call TRBD1 (5 bases). V was pared by 7 bases and J by 11 bases, with 17 bases between. The CDR3 runs to 12 residues. Germline V gives CDR1 SNHLY, CDR2 FYNNEI. The CDR3 is CASTARGGGAFF. In nucleotides, the CDR3 is TGTGCCAGCACCGCTAGGGGCGGAGGGGCTTTCTTT.

The chain has TRBV27 and TRBJ2-7, with 9 nucleotides matching TRBD2. Germline CDR1 reads MNHEY; CDR2 reads SMNVEV (reference sequence). The CDR3 totals 13 residues. V lost 6 bases and J lost 3; bases outside the gene matches: 3. The CDR3 nucleotides are TGTGCCAGCAGATCTAGCGGGGTCTACGAGCAGTACTTC. Its translation: CASRSSGVYEQYF.

The rearrangement links TRBV18 to TRBJ2-5, with 7 bases aligning to TRBD1. The germline V gene encodes CDR1 KGHSH and CDR2 LQKENI. The CDR3 runs to 16 residues. J lost 5 bases, V lost 4 bases, and 13 bases had no gene match. CDR3 residues: CASSLYTGDLRETQYF. The CDR3, as DNA: TGTGCCAGCTCACTTTATACAGGGGATCTACGGGAGACCCAGTACTTC.

This chain uses TRBV10-3 with TRBJ1-4; no clear D gene. The V gene's germline CDR1 is ENHRY and CDR2 SYGVKD. V gave up 4 bases and J gave up 4 bases, with 10 bases separating them. The CDR3 sequence is 14 residues long. DNA of the CDR3: TGTGCCATCAGTGCCGGGAGGGATAATGAAAAACTGTTTTTT. This encodes CAISAGRDNEKLFF.

This chain uses TRBV11-2 with TRBJ2-3; tentative D call: TRBD1 (5 bases). The germline V and J ends were trimmed by 2 bases and 3 bases, with 9 bases remaining between them. Germline CDR1 SGHAT, CDR2 FQNNGV. The length of the CDR3 is 14 residues. CDR3 nucleotides: TGTGCCAGCAGCTTAAAACAGGTTACAGATACGCAGTATTTT. Its protein is CASSLKQVTDTQYF. The entire variable domain, with the rest obtained from reference TRBV11-2 and TRBJ2-3, is as follows: EAGVAQSPRYKIIEKRQSVAFWCNPISGHATLYWYQQILGQGPKLLIQFQNNGVVDDSQLPKDRFSAERLKGVDSTLKIQPAKLEDSAVYLCASSLKQVTDTQYFGPGTRLTVL.

The rearrangement uses TRBV11-3 and TRBJ2-1; D not resolved. The CDR3 covers 13 residues. CDR1 is SGHNT and CDR2 is YENEEA in the germline V gene. V lost 5 bases, J lost 6 bases, and 11 bases lay in between. CDR3 DNA: TGTGCCAGCAGCGCCGTCGCGTCCAATGAGCAGTTCTTC. The encoded protein is CASSAVASNEQFF.

The V call is TRBV6-6, the J call TRBJ1-1, with a possible D match to TRBD1 (5 bases). This CDR3 has 13 residues. The V gene's germline CDR1 is MNHNY and CDR2 SVGAGI (reference sequence). V gave up 11 bases and J gave up 0 bases, with 13 bases separating them. CDR3 sequence (DNA): TGTGCCTGCCGACAGACCATGAACACTGAAGCTTTCTTT. Translation gives CACRQTMNTEAFF.

This sequence joins TRBV18 and TRBJ2-7; the D is unclear. This CDR3 is built from 13 residues. Germline V gene data show CDR1 as KGHSH and CDR2 as LQKENI. V was cut by 0 bases and J by 6 bases, with 9 bases left in between. CDR3 in amino acids: CASSPPSLSEQYF. CDR3 nucleotide sequence: TGTGCCAGCTCACCACCGTCGCTGAGCGAGCAGTACTTC. Variable domain in full (rest from reference TRBV18 and TRBJ2-7): NAGVMQNPRHLVRRRGQEARLRCSPMKGHSHVYWYRQLPEEGLKFMVYLQKENIIDESGMPKERFSAEFPKEGPSILRIQQVVRGDSAAYFCASSPPSLSEQYFGPGTRLTVT.

The chain uses TRBV7-9 and TRBJ1-5; D may be TRBD1 (5 bases). Germline CDR1 is SEHNR and CDR2 is FQNEAQ (reference sequence). The CDR3 is 16 residues long. V was shortened by 7 bases and J by 4 bases, with 20 bases between the two germline ends. The CDR3 loop reads CASNTMEGDLNQPQHF. The CDR3 DNA is TGTGCCAGCAACACCATGGAAGGGGACCTAAATCAGCCCCAGCATTTT. The full variable domain, in which reference TRBV7-9 and TRBJ1-5 provide the parts outside the CDR3, is DTGVSQNPRHKITKRGQNVTFRCDPISEHNRLYWYRQTLGQGPEFLTYFQNEAQLEKSRLLSDRFSAERPKGSFSTLEIQRTEQGDSAMYLCASNTMEGDLNQPQHFGDGTRLSIL.

This chain joins TRBV7-9 and TRBJ2-5; TRBD2 matches 8 bases. Germline V lookup: CDR1 SEHNR, CDR2 FQNEAQ (reference sequence). The CDR3 sequence is 14 residues long. Trimming removed 5 bases from V and 5 bases from J; junction bases left unmatched: 7. CDR3 amino acids: CASSPAGVRETQYF. CDR3 coding DNA: TGTGCCAGCAGCCCAGCGGGAGTTAGGGAGACCCAGTACTTC.

This clone was seen more than once but under ten times. V is TRBV28 and J is TRBJ1-5, with D hard to call. Trimming shortened V by 8 bases and J by 5 bases, and 13 bases separated the two germline ends. Germline V gene data show CDR1 as MDHEN and CDR2 as SYDVKM. The CDR3 length is 13 residues. The CDR3 DNA follows: TGTGCCAGCGCTCTTAAGTTGGATCAGCCCCAGCATTTT. This codes for CASALKLDQPQHF.

The CDR3 here is CASSQDPLLGGTQYF. DNA of the CDR3: TGCGCCAGCAGCCAAGACCCCCTGTTAGGTGGGACCCAGTACTTC. The chain couples TRBV4-3 to TRBJ2-5; D unclear. Germline values: CDR1 LGHNA, CDR2 YSLEER. The CDR3 extends over 15 amino acids. Trimming took off 0 bases at V and 7 bases at J, with 15 bases between the two ends.

V and J are TRBV11-3 and TRBJ2-1, with D perhaps matching TRBD2 (5 bases). Trimming left V 2 bases short and J 1 base short, with 9 bases between. Germline CDR1 and CDR2: SGHNT and YENEEA. There are 15 residues in the CDR3. The CDR3 protein is CASSLLGSSYNEQFF. The CDR3 DNA reads TGTGCCAGCAGCTTATTGGGGAGTTCCTACAATGAGCAGTTCTTC.

The chain employs TRBV27 and TRBJ1-1; D may be TRBD1 (5 bases). The CDR3 extends over 16 amino acids. V was pared by 4 bases and J by 4 bases, with 19 bases between. CDR1 is MNHEY and CDR2 is SMNVEV in the germline V gene (reference sequence). The CDR3 protein is CASSSRLTVGSTEAFF. CDR3 coding DNA: TGTGCCAGCAGTTCGAGGTTGACAGTTGGTTCCACTGAAGCTTTCTTT.